This T cell receptor beta chain was identified in a study of regulatory T cells in long-lasting Graves disease. The germline V gene encodes CDR1 LGHNA and CDR2 YNFKEQ. The CDR3 has 14 amino acids. V gave up 6 bases and J gave up 2 bases, with 10 bases separating them. Both iRepertoire HTBI primers and Arm-PCR of CDR3 regions were used to build the TCR beta libraries. Each CDR3 protein gets one entry after TCRdb re-called the multiplex PCR reads with MiXCR. The sample has roughly 420,000 distinct CDR3 sequences, around 17% seen once. The time point: newly diagnosed GD, antithyroid drugs for less than 3 months. TCR sequences were obtained from RNA taken from PBMCs. The sample was also linked to a second study, of T cells in Graves' hyperthyroidism and ophthalmopathy. That paper states: Lactation, pregnancy, other autoimmune disease or uncontrolled infection led to exclusion of patients. Blood also carried most thyroid clonotypes expanded above 0.001.

The sample here was peripheral blood mononuclear cells (PBMCs), taken at new diagnosis, from a patient treated with antithyroid drugs. This rearrangement joins TRBV4-2 to TRBJ2-2; unclear D gene. This receptor was obtained from a woman aged 18-29 years with Graves disease. The CDR3 loop reads CASSGLANTGELFF. DNA of the CDR3: TGTGCCAGCAGTGGATTAGCTAACACCGGGGAGCTGTTTTTT.